This T cell receptor (beta chain) was captured in a study of graft-versus-host responses after intestinal transplantation. The wider study: Grafts that recipients had were multivisceral, liver-intestinal, or isolated intestinal transplants. All of the recipients had induction that used anti-thymocyte globulin, then tacrolimus and steroids for three to four years.

Study-level results: GvH clone levels peaked in circulation, and this peak was associated with early post-transplant HvG declines.

Notes on this clone: Its antigen is unidentified.

Trimming took off 0 bases at V and 4 bases at J, with 9 bases between the two ends. CDR3 length equals 14 residues. Germline V lookup: CDR1 LGHNA, CDR2 YSLEER. The repertoire was sequenced with immunoSEQ multiplex PCR; TCRdb's copy has only in-frame clones and lacks some. The sample includes about 130,000 clones, over 90% of them seen just once. The sequence came from a human donor who received an intestinal transplant. J is TRBJ2-5 and V is TRBV4-3; D gene ambiguous. This specimen consisted of unstimulated CD4+ T cells sorted from spleen or lymph node cells, obtained before intestinal transplant. The CDR3 DNA reads TGCGCCAGCAGCCAAGATCGACTGAGAGAGACCCAGTACTTC. Translating it yields CASSQDRLRETQYF.